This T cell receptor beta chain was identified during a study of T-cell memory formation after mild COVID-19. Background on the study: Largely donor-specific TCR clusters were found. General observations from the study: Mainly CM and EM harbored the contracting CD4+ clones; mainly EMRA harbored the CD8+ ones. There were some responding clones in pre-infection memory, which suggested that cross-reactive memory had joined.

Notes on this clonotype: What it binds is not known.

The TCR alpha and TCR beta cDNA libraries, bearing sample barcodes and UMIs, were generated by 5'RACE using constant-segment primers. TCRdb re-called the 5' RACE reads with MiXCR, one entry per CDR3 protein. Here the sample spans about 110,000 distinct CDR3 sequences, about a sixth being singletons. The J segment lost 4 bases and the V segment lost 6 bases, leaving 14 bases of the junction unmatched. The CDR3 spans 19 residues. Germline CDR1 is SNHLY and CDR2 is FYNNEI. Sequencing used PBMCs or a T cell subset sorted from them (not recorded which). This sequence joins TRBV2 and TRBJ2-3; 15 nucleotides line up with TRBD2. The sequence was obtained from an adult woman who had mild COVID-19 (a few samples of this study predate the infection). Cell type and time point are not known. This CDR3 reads CASSEGLAGGQSPADTQYF. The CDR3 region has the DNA TGTGCCAGCAGCGAGGGACTAGCGGGGGGCCAGAGCCCAGCAGATACGCAGTATTTT.